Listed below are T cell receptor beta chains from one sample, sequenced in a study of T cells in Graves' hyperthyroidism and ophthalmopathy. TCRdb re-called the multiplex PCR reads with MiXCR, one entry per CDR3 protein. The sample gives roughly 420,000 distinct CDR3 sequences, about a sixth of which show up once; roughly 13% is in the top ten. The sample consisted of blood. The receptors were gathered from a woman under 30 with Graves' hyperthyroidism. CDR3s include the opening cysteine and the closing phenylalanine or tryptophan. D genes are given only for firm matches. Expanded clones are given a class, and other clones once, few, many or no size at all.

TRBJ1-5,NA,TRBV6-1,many,TGTGCCAGCAGACCCCTGAGTACGGGGAACAATCAGCCCCAGCATTTT,CASRPLSTGNNQPQHF
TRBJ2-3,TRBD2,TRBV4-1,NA,TGCGCCAGCAGCCAAAGACTAGCAACAGATACGCAGTATTTT,CASSQRLATDTQYF
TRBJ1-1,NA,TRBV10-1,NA,TGCGCCAGCAGGGACCCTCTCCGAGGTAACACAGGGAACACTGAAGCTTTCTTT,CASRDPLRGNTGNTEAFF
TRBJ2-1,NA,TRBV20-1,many,TGCAGTGCTAGGGGTCGGGGATCCTACAATGAGCAGTTCTTC,CSARGRGSYNEQFF
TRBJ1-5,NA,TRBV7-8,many,TGTGCCAGCAGCTTAGCCAACAGGGATCAGCCCCAGCATTTT,CASSLANRDQPQHF
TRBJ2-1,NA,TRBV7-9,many,TGTGCCAGCAGCGTCCGGGGAAACAATGAGCAGTTCTTC,CASSVRGNNEQFF
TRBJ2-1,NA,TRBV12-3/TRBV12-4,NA,TGTGCCAGCAGTTTCTACAGGGGGGGTTCAGATGAGCAGTTCTTC,CASSFYRGGSDEQFF
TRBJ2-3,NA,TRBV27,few,TGTGCCAGCAGGCGACTAGTGCATAGCACAGATACGCAGTATTTT,CASRRLVHSTDTQYF
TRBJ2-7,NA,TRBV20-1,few,TGCAGTGCTAGATCACAGGGCGTCGCCTCCTACGAGCAGTACTTC,CSARSQGVASYEQYF
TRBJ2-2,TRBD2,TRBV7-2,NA,TGTGCCAGCAGCTATTTAGCGGGACCGAACACCGGGGAGCTGTTTTTT,CASSYLAGPNTGELFF
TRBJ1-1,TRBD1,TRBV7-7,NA,TGTGCTAGCAGCTTATCCCGGGACAGGGTCGCTGAAGCTTTCTTT,CASSLSRDRVAEAFF
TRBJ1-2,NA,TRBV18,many,TGTGCCAGCTCACCCCCTCGAACAGGGTCAAGTGGCTACACCTTC,CASSPPRTGSSGYTF
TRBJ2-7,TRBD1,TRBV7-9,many,TGTGCCAGCAGCACTTACCGGGGACAGGGTAACGAGCAGTACTTC,CASSTYRGQGNEQYF
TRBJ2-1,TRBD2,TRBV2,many,TGTGCCAGCAGTGAAGCTGGTCGGGAGGGGCTTGAGCAGTTCTTC,CASSEAGREGLEQFF
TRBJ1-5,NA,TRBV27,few,TGTGCCAGCAGTTTACGGCCAGGGGGCAATCAGCCCCAGCATTTT,CASSLRPGGNQPQHF
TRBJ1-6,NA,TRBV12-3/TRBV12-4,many,TGTGCCAGCAGTTTGGGGCGCCCTTCACCCCTCCACTTT,CASSLGRPSPLHF
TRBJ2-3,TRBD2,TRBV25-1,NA,TGTGCCAGCAGTGAGGCCTATATAGCGGGACGCTTCCTTAGCACAGATACGCAGTATTTT,CASSEAYIAGRFLSTDTQYF
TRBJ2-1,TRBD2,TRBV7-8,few,TGTGCCAGCAGCCCCTCCCTGGTTAGCGGGAGGTACAATGAGCAGTTCTTC,CASSPSLVSGRYNEQFF
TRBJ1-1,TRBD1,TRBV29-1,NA,TGCAGCGGGAGGGACAGTGACACCGTTACTGAAGCTTTCTTT,CSGRDSDTVTEAFF
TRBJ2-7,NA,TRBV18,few,TGTGCCAGCTCACCGGAGGGCGCCGGTTTCCCGGCTTACGAGCAGTACTTC,CASSPEGAGFPAYEQYF
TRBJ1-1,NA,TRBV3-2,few,TGTGCCAGCAGCCAAGTGTGGGGGACTGAAGCTTTCTTT,CASSQVWGTEAFF
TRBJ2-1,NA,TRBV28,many,TGTGCCAGCACCCCCCCAGCTTTACTCCCTAGCTCCTACAATGAGCAGTTCTTC,CASTPPALLPSSYNEQFF